This entry lists 30 T cell receptor beta chains sequenced from one sample in a study of T cell responses to AZD1222 COVID-19 vaccine. Here immunoSEQ multiplex PCR was the method, and the copy in TCRdb shows in-frame clones only, minus some. The sample includes about 110,000 clones, approximately 87% of them seen just once. The starting material was peripheral blood, obtained 28 days after the second AZD1222 dose. Every receptor here comes from an adult who received the AZD1222 COVID-19 vaccine.

Concerning this clone itself: The same CDR3 can be traced to other DNA sequences in this sample. The V call is TRBV7-9, the J call TRBJ2-7; no clear D gene. Germline V gene data show CDR1 as SEHNR and CDR2 as FQNEAQ (reference sequence). Trimming shortened V by 1 base and J by 6 bases, and 4 bases separated the two germline ends. The CDR3 is made up of 11 amino acids. The CDR3 region is CASSLGAEQYF. Here the CDR3 DNA reads TGTGCCAGCAGCTTAGGGGCCGAGCAGTACTTC.

Comment on this clone: A read error may produce the germline difference seen at one junction end. V usage is TRBV19 and J usage is TRBJ1-2; D unresolved. Germline CDR1 LNHDA, CDR2 SQIVND (reference sequence). The CDR3 contains 11 residues. The CDR3 reads CASSLDYGYTF. The CDR3 bases are TGTGCCAGTAGTCTAGACTATGGCTACACCTTC.

This rearrangement joins TRBV2 to TRBJ2-5, with 9 bases that match TRBD2. Germline V lookup: CDR1 SNHLY, CDR2 FYNNEI. This CDR3 contains 16 residues. V was pared by 6 bases and J by 4 bases, with 12 bases of the junction left unmatched. This CDR3 is CASSRLKRGAGETQYF. CDR3 DNA: TGTGCCAGCAGCCGATTGAAGCGGGGGGCGGGAGAGACCCAGTACTTC.

The chain links TRBV27 to TRBJ1-4, with unresolved D. Per germline, CDR1 MNHEY and CDR2 SMNVEV (reference sequence). Trimming pared 6 bases from V and 0 bases from J, leaving 8 bases between. The CDR3 is 14 amino acids. CDR3 amino acids: CASRGTATNEKLFF. The CDR3 nucleotides are TGTGCCAGCAGGGGAACGGCAACTAATGAAAAACTGTTTTTT.

This chain joins TRBV9 and TRBJ1-2, with D possibly TRBD1 on 5 matching bases. Trimming removed 0 bases at V and 4 bases at J, with 10 bases between. This CDR3 spans 14 amino acids. Germline loops: CDR1 SGDLS, CDR2 YYNGEE. The DNA of the CDR3 is TGTGCCAGCAGCGTAGGGGCCCAGGGCTATGGCTACACCTTC. Its translation: CASSVGAQGYGYTF.

The rearrangement links TRBV5-1 to TRBJ1-1, with 7 bases that match TRBD1. Germline CDR1 SGHRS, CDR2 YFSETQ. J lost 4 bases, V lost 3 bases, and 3 bases had no gene match. This CDR3 is 13 amino acids long. The CDR3: CASSSPGGTEAFF. The CDR3 DNA reads TGCGCCAGCAGCTCCCCAGGGGGCACTGAAGCTTTCTTT. Combining the CDR3 with reference TRBV5-1 and TRBJ1-1 gives the whole variable domain KAGVTQTPRYLIKTRGQQVTLSCSPISGHRSVSWYQQTPGQGLQFLFEYFSETQRNKGNFPGRFSGRQFSNSRSEMNVSTLELGDSALYLCASSSPGGTEAFFGQGTRLTVV.

The chain joins TRBV10-3 to TRBJ1-2; D is perhaps TRBD1 (6 bases). Trimming stripped 11 bases from V and 9 bases from J, with 34 bases between. CDR1 and CDR2 (germline): ENHRY, SYGVKD. This CDR3 spans 17 amino acids. CDR3: CAGRPETLRDTTSSYTF. CDR3 nucleotides: TGTGCCGGACGGCCGGAGACCCTCCGGGACACAACTTCGAGCTACACCTTC.

The chain joins TRBV12-2 to TRBJ1-2; TRBD1 was called by the table and not checked on the DNA. TRBV12-2 is a known pseudogene. This CDR3 region has 16 residues. CDR3 nucleotides: TGTGCAAGTCGCCCTGGACAGTCGCCCACTAACTATGGCTACACCTTC. Its protein product is CASRPGQSPTNYGYTF.

The chain employs TRBV9 and TRBJ1-2; unclear D gene. CDR3 length: 14 amino acids. Germline V CDR1 and CDR2: SGDLS, YYNGEE. The V gene lost 4 bases and the J gene lost 4 bases, with 14 bases spanning the gap. CDR3 region: CASSPIGESYGYTF. The CDR3 DNA reads as TGTGCCAGCAGCCCCATCGGAGAGAGCTATGGCTACACCTTC.

The chain is built from TRBV13 and TRBJ2-6; D gene uncertain. From germline, CDR1 is PRHDT and CDR2 FYEKMQ (reference sequence). The CDR3 extends over 15 amino acids. The germline V and J ends were trimmed by 8 bases and 2 bases, with 13 bases remaining between them. CDR3 region: CASGRWGTGANVLTF. CDR3 nucleotide sequence: TGTGCCAGCGGACGATGGGGAACTGGGGCCAACGTCCTGACTTTC.

The V gene is TRBV4-3, the J gene TRBJ1-5; no firm D call. Germline V lookup: CDR1 LGHNA, CDR2 YSLEER. This CDR3 is built from 14 residues. Trimming stripped 6 bases from V and 5 bases from J, with 14 bases between. CDR3 sequence: CASRETVTYQPQHF. The CDR3 nucleotides are TGCGCCAGCAGAGAGACGGTAACTTATCAGCCCCAGCATTTT.

V usage is TRBV28 and J usage is TRBJ2-7, with 7 bases matching TRBD1. This CDR3 is 16 amino acids long. Germline assignment: CDR1 MDHEN and CDR2 SYDVKM. With 3 bases clipped from V and 3 bases from J, the junction kept 11 bases outside the gene matches. For the CDR3, the DNA is TGTGCCAGCAGTTTCCCCCCCCGACAGGGAAGCTACGAGCAGTACTTC. This encodes CASSFPPRQGSYEQYF.

Note on this clone: Additional DNA sequences in this sample encode the identical CDR3. The rearrangement links TRBV19 to TRBJ1-5; D call uncertain. With 2 bases removed from V and 1 base from J, the gap between germline ends came to 6 bases. CDR3 length: 14 residues. Germline lookup yields CDR1 LNHDA and CDR2 SQIVND (reference sequence). The CDR3 loop is CASSITGSNQPQHF. CDR3 bases: TGTGCCAGTAGTATAACTGGGAGCAATCAGCCCCAGCATTTT. Filled out from reference TRBV19 and TRBJ1-5, the complete variable domain reads DGGITQSPKYLFRKEGQNVTLSCEQNLNHDAMYWYRQDPGQGLRLIYYSQIVNDFQKGDIAEGYSVSREKKESFPLTVTSAQKNPTAFYLCASSITGSNQPQHFGDGTRLSIL.

This sequence joins TRBV27 and TRBJ1-4; TRBD1 matches 7 bases. Germline CDR1 reads MNHEY; CDR2 reads SMNVEV (reference sequence). V gave up 6 bases and J gave up 3 bases; unmatched junction bases: 10. This CDR3 has 16 residues. The CDR3 sequence: CASSRIQGFSNEKLFF. The CDR3 DNA follows: TGTGCCAGCAGCAGGATACAGGGGTTTTCTAATGAAAAACTGTTTTTT.

V usage is TRBV6-5 and J usage is TRBJ1-1; D remains ambiguous. The CDR3 is 12 amino acids. Germline CDR1 is MNHEY and CDR2 is SVGAGI. V lost 2 bases to trimming and J lost 11 bases, with 12 bases between them. The CDR3 DNA reads as TGTGCCAGCAGTTACGTAGGGAGAACGGCTTTCTTT. Translated, it gives CASSYVGRTAFF.

The chain combines TRBV18 with TRBJ2-6, with D perhaps matching TRBD1 or TRBD2 (5 bases each). The CDR3 consists of 16 residues. Germline V lookup: CDR1 KGHSH, CDR2 LQKENI. V was shortened by 3 bases and J by 4 bases, with 13 bases between the two germline ends. DNA of the CDR3: TGTGCCAGCTCACCCGGTGAGGGGCGGGGGGCCAACGTCCTGACTTTC. It translates to CASSPGEGRGANVLTF.

This sequence joins TRBV7-3 and TRBJ2-1; 12 nucleotides agree with TRBD1. This CDR3 is built from 19 residues. After removal of 4 bases from V and 1 base from J, the junction contained 11 bases not matched to a gene. Germline V gives CDR1 SGHTA, CDR2 FQGTGA. CDR3 sequence (DNA): TGTGCCAGCAGCTACCCGGGACAGGGGGCTAAATATTCCTACAATGAGCAGTTCTTC. Protein sequence: CASSYPGQGAKYSYNEQFF.

This rearrangement joins TRBV18 to TRBJ1-1; D remains unclear. The V end was cut by 5 bases, the J end by 0 bases, with 10 bases between. Germline assignment: CDR1 KGHSH and CDR2 LQKENI. This CDR3 comprises 14 residues. The CDR3, as DNA: TGTGCCAGCTCAACCCGTACTATGAACACTGAAGCTTTCTTT. Translating it yields CASSTRTMNTEAFF.

The rearrangement uses TRBV12-3 or TRBV12-4 and TRBJ1-2, with unresolved D. The CDR3 is 13 residues long. V was cut by 4 bases and J by 0 bases, with 6 bases left in between. The CDR3 DNA sequence: TGTGCCAGCAGTTCCGGGACTAACTATGGCTACACCTTC. Protein sequence: CASSSGTNYGYTF.

Notes on this clone: Other DNA sequences from this sample encode an identical CDR3 as well. This chain joins TRBV6-2 or TRBV6-3 and TRBJ1-6; 7 nucleotides line up with TRBD1. After removal of 5 bases from V and 5 bases from J, the junction contained 3 bases not matched to a gene. This CDR3 has 14 residues. The germline V gene has CDR1 MNHEY and CDR2 SVGEGT. The CDR3 loop is CASSDRGHNSPLHF. In nucleotides, the CDR3 is TGTGCCAGCAGTGATAGGGGGCATAATTCACCCCTCCACTTT.

The chain uses TRBV30 and TRBJ1-5, with D uncertain. The V end was cut by 2 bases, the J end by 0 bases, with 8 bases between. The CDR3 spans 14 residues. In germline, CDR1 is GTSNPN, CDR2 SVGIG (reference sequence). CDR3 bases: TGTGCCTGGAGTTTCGACGGTAGCAATCAGCCCCAGCATTTT. This translates into CAWSFDGSNQPQHF.

This clone appeared once. The chain joins TRBV6-2 or TRBV6-3 to TRBJ2-7, with TRBD1 as a possible D gene (6 bases). Trimming took off 4 bases at V and 4 bases at J, with 14 bases between the two ends. The germline CDR1 and CDR2 sequences are MNHEY and SVGEGT. The CDR3 runs 14 residues. This CDR3 reads CASSLSGHQYEQYF. As DNA, the CDR3 is TGTGCCAGCAGTTTGTCGGGACACCAATACGAGCAGTACTTC.

This chain joins TRBV29-1 and TRBJ1-2; D is uncertain. Per the germline V gene, CDR1 is SQVTM and CDR2 is ANQGSEA. Trimming took off 4 bases at V and 3 bases at J, with 15 bases between the two ends. The CDR3 contains 14 residues. This CDR3 reads CSVGGILTDYGYTF. The CDR3 DNA sequence: TGCAGCGTTGGAGGGATCCTGACGGACTATGGCTACACCTTC.

This clone was seen only once. The chain uses TRBV6-5 and TRBJ1-1; 9 bases line up with TRBD1. CDR1 is MNHEY, CDR2 SVGAGI, per germline. This CDR3 spans 15 amino acids. Trimming at V came to 7 bases and at J to 2 bases, leaving 8 bases not matched to a gene. The CDR3 loop reads CASKNRDRVNTEAFF. The CDR3, as DNA: TGTGCCAGCAAAAACAGGGACAGGGTAAACACTGAAGCTTTCTTT.

The V call is TRBV30, the J call TRBJ1-2; D not certain. Germline V CDR1 and CDR2: GTSNPN, SVGIG (reference sequence). This CDR3 is 11 amino acids long. V was cut by 4 bases and J by 5 bases, with 8 bases left in between. The CDR3 loop reads CAWTDTYGYTF. The DNA of the CDR3 is TGTGCCTGGACAGACACTTATGGCTACACCTTC.

The chain has TRBV6-2 or TRBV6-3 and TRBJ1-5; D gene ambiguous. Germline V CDR1 and CDR2: MNHEY, SVGEGT. V lost 0 bases, J lost 0 bases, and 12 bases lay in between. This CDR3 region has 17 residues. The CDR3 region is CASSYSMFFDSNQPQHF. CDR3 sequence (DNA): TGTGCCAGCAGTTACTCGATGTTTTTTGATAGCAATCAGCCCCAGCATTTT.

This chain joins TRBV5-6 and TRBJ2-7, with 8 bases lining up with TRBD1. The CDR3 is 14 amino acids. V was clipped by 5 bases and J by 2 bases; unmatched bases: 6. Germline assignment: CDR1 SGHDT and CDR2 YYEEEE. The CDR3 DNA sequence: TGTGCCAGCAGGAGGGCGACAGGGGCCTACGAGCAGTACTTC. Protein product: CASRRATGAYEQYF.

The chain combines TRBV4-1 with TRBJ2-2; 11 bases map to TRBD2. J lost 4 bases, V lost 0 bases, and 4 bases had no gene match. Germline CDR1 is MGHRA and CDR2 is YSYEKL. The CDR3 is 17 amino acids. This chain's CDR3 is CASSQEIAGGPTGELFF. CDR3 DNA: TGCGCCAGCAGCCAAGAGATAGCGGGAGGGCCCACCGGGGAGCTGTTTTTT.

The rearrangement uses TRBV2 and TRBJ1-2, with D possibly TRBD1 on 5 matching bases. Germline V gives CDR1 SNHLY, CDR2 FYNNEI. This CDR3 has 13 residues. Trimming left V 7 bases short and J 2 bases short, with 11 bases between. Here the CDR3 reads CASTYRMNYGYTF. The CDR3 DNA sequence: TGTGCCAGCACCTACAGGATGAACTATGGCTACACCTTC.

CDR3 protein: CASSPQLNTEAFF. As DNA, the CDR3 is TGTGCCAGCAGCCCTCAGCTGAACACTGAAGCTTTCTTT. This chain connects TRBV7-2 to TRBJ1-1; no reliable D call. The V gene's germline CDR1 is SGHTA and CDR2 FQGNSA. The CDR3 consists of 13 residues. V was shortened by 5 bases and J by 0 bases, with 7 bases between the two germline ends.